The entry that follows covers one T cell receptor (beta chain) sequence. These data belong to a study of shared T cell receptors in the human thymus. Germline CDR1 is SGHTS and CDR2 is YDEGEE. With 5 bases clipped from V and 6 bases from J, the junction kept 10 bases outside the gene matches. The CDR3 is made up of 15 amino acids. TCRdb's copy holds only in-frame clones and misses some; the assay was immunoSEQ multiplex PCR. The sample comprises approximately 660,000 clones, 88% of which are singletons, and about 0.01% rests with the top ten. These data also featured in a second study, about human thymus T cells. That paper adds: Infants, healthy and Finnish, who were having corrective surgery for congenital heart defects served as donors. During corrective heart surgery, resections were taken, and the thymus tissue came from them. Apparent bias marked the V and J gene usage of thymic and blood repertoires.

This chain joins TRBV5-8 and TRBJ2-1; the match to TRBD2 covers 8 bases. Sequencing was performed on thymocytes. The sequence derives from a boy in the first two years of life with a congenital heart defect. CDR3 region: CASSPRGGGPNEQFF. The CDR3 DNA reads TGTGCCAGCAGTCCTCGGGGGGGAGGGCCCAATGAGCAGTTCTTC.